Below, 26 T cell receptor beta chains from the same sample are listed, as sequenced in a study of cytomegalovirus exposure and HLA in healthy donors. PCR used 60 Vbeta primers and 13 Jbeta primers. Some clones are missing from TCRdb's copy, which holds only in-frame ones; the method was immunoSEQ multiplex PCR. This sample has more than 110,000 clones, with around 9.7% found just once. The sequenced material came from PBMCs. The receptor set was obtained from a man aged 45-65 years in good health and CMV-seronegative.

Only a few counts were recorded for this clone. The J gene is TRBJ1-1, the V gene TRBV5-1, with 10 bases matching TRBD1. V dropped 7 bases and J dropped 2; count of bases not matched to a gene: 11. There are 16 residues in the CDR3. CDR1 and CDR2 from the germline V gene are SGHRS and YFSETQ. This chain's CDR3 is CASAKNRDRGNTEAFF. The CDR3 DNA reads as TGCGCCAGCGCCAAGAACCGGGACAGGGGAAACACTGAAGCTTTCTTT.

The V gene is TRBV5-1, the J gene TRBJ2-7; perhaps TRBD1 as D (6 bases). CDR3 length: 13 amino acids. Per the germline V gene, CDR1 is SGHRS and CDR2 is YFSETQ. V was cut by 4 bases and J by 3 bases, with 11 bases left in between. CDR3 residues: CASSPGDLYEQYF. The CDR3 DNA reads as TGCGCCAGCAGCCCAGGGGACCTCTACGAGCAGTACTTC.

This chain connects TRBV19 to TRBJ2-3; the D is unclear. The CDR3 covers 14 residues. The germline V gene encodes CDR1 LNHDA and CDR2 SQIVND (reference sequence). Trimming pared 0 bases from V and 6 bases from J, leaving 10 bases between. CDR3 amino acids: CASSIDRSWDTQYF. DNA for the CDR3: TGTGCCAGTAGTATAGATCGGAGTTGGGATACGCAGTATTTT.

This clone has more than one count but fewer than ten. This sequence joins TRBV9 and TRBJ2-3; D unresolved. Trimming removed 0 bases from V and 5 bases from J, with 7 bases in between. Germline CDR1 is SGDLS and CDR2 is YYNGEE. The CDR3 sequence is 13 residues long. For the CDR3, the DNA is TGTGCCAGCAGCGTAGGGGCACAAGATACGCAGTATTTT. Encoded protein: CASSVGAQDTQYF.

J is TRBJ2-1 and V is TRBV9; D remains unclear. From germline, CDR1 is SGDLS and CDR2 YYNGEE. The CDR3 has 13 residues. V lost 0 bases and J 6 bases, leaving 7 bases between the germline ends. In DNA form, the CDR3 reads TGTGCCAGCAGCGTAGTACTACCCAATGAGCAGTTCTTC. Translated, it gives CASSVVLPNEQFF.

The CDR3 is CASSLSTGPYEQYF. The CDR3, as DNA: TGTGCCAGCAGTTTATCGACGGGTCCCTACGAGCAGTACTTC. This chain joins TRBV27 and TRBJ2-7; no reliable D call. The ends were cut back, 0 bases at V and 2 bases at J, with 8 bases in the middle. The germline gives CDR1 MNHEY, CDR2 SMNVEV (reference sequence). The CDR3 runs 14 residues.

This clone was found a few times. The J gene is TRBJ2-7, the V gene TRBV5-4; weak D call: TRBD1 (5 bases). Trimming stripped 1 base from V and 1 base from J, with 9 bases between. CDR3 size: 14 residues. Germline CDR1 is SGHNT and CDR2 is YYREEE (reference sequence). The CDR3 reads CASSLIQESYEQYF. CDR3 nucleotides: TGTGCCAGCAGCTTGATACAGGAGTCCTACGAGCAGTACTTC.

This clone was seen more than once but under ten times. This chain connects TRBV29-1 to TRBJ2-7; D may be TRBD2 (7 bases). The CDR3 is made up of 13 amino acids. Germline values: CDR1 SQVTM, CDR2 ANQGSEA. V shed 4 bases and J shed 6 bases, with 16 bases lying between them. The CDR3 DNA sequence: TGCAGCGTTGTACCACGGGGGGCTGGCGAGCAGTACTTC. Protein sequence: CSVVPRGAGEQYF.

This clone was counted between two and nine times. The genes are TRBV27 and TRBJ1-3; a possible D gene is TRBD1 (5 bases). Germline assignment: CDR1 MNHEY and CDR2 SMNVEV (reference sequence). The ends were cut back, 3 bases at V and 3 bases at J, with 9 bases in the middle. The CDR3 spans 14 residues. The CDR3 region is CASSFRQFGNTIYF. The DNA of the CDR3 is TGTGCCAGCAGTTTTAGACAGTTTGGAAACACCATATATTTT.

V usage is TRBV2 and J usage is TRBJ2-7; D is possibly TRBD1 (5 bases). The CDR3 totals 14 residues. Germline loops: CDR1 SNHLY, CDR2 FYNNEI. V was cut by 1 base and J by 3 bases, with 10 bases left in between. CDR3 amino acids: CASSEGGRYYEQYF. The CDR3 bases are TGTGCCAGCAGTGAAGGGGGCCGATACTACGAGCAGTACTTC.

The genes are TRBV28 and TRBJ1-2; 10 nucleotides match TRBD1. Per the germline V gene, CDR1 is MDHEN and CDR2 is SYDVKM. CDR3 length equals 17 residues. Trimming took 4 bases from V and 4 from J; bases not matched to a gene: 12. The CDR3 sequence is CASSWLGDRGLIYGYTF. The CDR3 region has the DNA TGTGCCAGCAGTTGGCTCGGGGACAGGGGCTTAATCTATGGCTACACCTTC.

The J gene is TRBJ2-5, the V gene TRBV6-1, with D maybe TRBD1 (6 bases). The CDR3 runs to 14 residues. The V gene's germline CDR1 is MNHNS and CDR2 SASEGT. Trimming removed 9 bases from V and 1 base from J, with 15 bases in between. The CDR3 loop reads CASTGRSLQETQYF. CDR3 DNA sequence: TGTGCCAGTACAGGGCGCAGCCTCCAAGAGACCCAGTACTTC.

This clone was seen only a few times. V gene TRBV6-5 combines with J gene TRBJ1-1, with a tentative D call TRBD1 (6 bases). The CDR3 is 16 amino acids. V was cut by 2 bases and J by 1 base, with 14 bases left in between. Germline CDR1 MNHEY, CDR2 SVGAGI. This chain's CDR3 is CASSYATGTRNTEAFF. CDR3 sequence (DNA): TGTGCCAGCAGTTACGCTACCGGGACACGGAACACTGAAGCTTTCTTT.

The V call is TRBV5-1, the J call TRBJ2-3, with D unclear. CDR3 size: 13 residues. V gave up 5 bases and J gave up 3 bases, with 10 bases separating them. In germline, CDR1 is SGHRS, CDR2 YFSETQ. Written as DNA, the CDR3 is TGCGCCAGCAGTCAACCAGATACAGATACGCAGTATTTT. Amino acid sequence: CASSQPDTDTQYF. Full variable domain (remainder filled in from reference TRBV5-1 and TRBJ2-3): KAGVTQTPRYLIKTRGQQVTLSCSPISGHRSVSWYQQTPGQGLQFLFEYFSETQRNKGNFPGRFSGRQFSNSRSEMNVSTLELGDSALYLCASSQPDTDTQYFGPGTRLTVL.

The chain employs TRBV6-5 and TRBJ2-7, with 9 bases lining up with TRBD2. The V gene's germline CDR1 is MNHEY and CDR2 SVGAGI. Trimming at V came to 5 bases and at J to 1 base, leaving 6 bases not matched to a gene. The CDR3 spans 15 residues. CDR3 nucleotide sequence: TGTGCCAGCAGTGCACACCTAGCGGGGTCCTACGAGCAGTACTTC. Its translation: CASSAHLAGSYEQYF.

This clone was observed a handful of times. V and J are TRBV28 and TRBJ1-4, with 9 bases lining up with TRBD1. The germline V gene has CDR1 MDHEN and CDR2 SYDVKM. CDR3 size: 16 residues. J was trimmed by 2 bases and V by 6 bases; bases with no gene match: 7. The CDR3 loop reads CASREQGAKTNEKLFF. CDR3 DNA: TGTGCCAGCAGAGAACAGGGGGCTAAGACTAATGAAAAACTGTTTTTT.

A few counts support this clone. CDR3: CAWSVPGGGTEAFF. The CDR3 DNA follows: TGTGCCTGGAGTGTACCGGGAGGTGGTACTGAAGCTTTCTTT. This chain uses TRBV30 with TRBJ1-1; D is ambiguous. Germline V gene sequence: CDR1 GTSNPN, CDR2 SVGIG (reference sequence). The CDR3 is made up of 14 amino acids. V was trimmed by 0 bases and J by 5 bases, leaving 13 bases between them.

The CDR3 reads CASSRGLAGGDEQFF. The CDR3, as DNA: TGTGCCAGCAGTCGGGGACTAGCGGGAGGTGATGAGCAGTTCTTC. The V call is TRBV6-1, the J call TRBJ2-1; 15 nucleotides agree with TRBD2. The junction had 4 bases not matched to a gene; V was cut back by 5 bases and J by 8 bases. The CDR3 has 15 amino acids. Germline CDR1 MNHNS, CDR2 SASEGT.

The V gene is TRBV5-1, the J gene TRBJ1-2; perhaps TRBD1 as D (6 bases). This CDR3 contains 15 residues. V gave up 0 bases and J gave up 4 bases, with 13 bases separating them. Germline CDR1 and CDR2: SGHRS and YFSETQ. The CDR3 sequence is CASSLDGQPFYGYTF. As DNA, the CDR3 is TGCGCCAGCAGCTTGGACGGACAGCCCTTCTATGGCTACACCTTC.

This clone was observed a few times. This sequence joins TRBV19 and TRBJ1-5, with D tentatively TRBD1 (6 bases). Trimming took off 6 bases at V and 5 bases at J, with 11 bases between the two ends. CDR3 size: 13 residues. Germline V gives CDR1 LNHDA, CDR2 SQIVND (reference sequence). CDR3 nucleotides: TGTGCCAGTAGGGTAAAGGGGGATCAGCCCCAGCATTTT. It specifies CASRVKGDQPQHF.

In this sample, this clone turned up a few times. This chain joins TRBV28 and TRBJ2-1; 12 bases map to TRBD2. Trimming cost V 7 bases and J 10 bases; bases outside gene matches: 11. Germline V gene lookup returns CDR1 MDHEN and CDR2 SYDVKM. This CDR3 region has 15 residues. The CDR3 DNA reads as TGTGCCAGCATCTTCGGGGAACTAGCGGGAGGCGAGCAGTTCTTC. This translates into CASIFGELAGGEQFF.

The sample holds a few counts of this clone. The chain uses TRBV28 and TRBJ2-3; 13 positions match TRBD2. With V trimmed by 4 bases and J by 4 bases, 5 bases remained unmatched. CDR3 length: 16 amino acids. Germline-derived CDR1 and CDR2 are MDHEN and SYDVKM. The CDR3 nucleotides are TGTGCCAGCAGTTCGCCACTAGCGGGAGGGCCAGATACGCAGTATTTT. It yields the protein CASSSPLAGGPDTQYF.

This clone has only a few counts. The V and J genes are TRBV5-1 and TRBJ2-2; TRBD1 matches at 8 bases. The CDR3 contains 15 residues. V trimming: 4 bases; J trimming: 7 bases; junction bases outside the gene matches: 9. CDR1 is SGHRS, CDR2 YFSETQ, per germline. The CDR3 coding sequence is TGCGCCAGCAGCCCAAGGACAGGGTTGGACGGGGAGCTGTTTTTT. This encodes CASSPRTGLDGELFF.

CDR3 loop: CALGVVQETQYF. The CDR3 DNA reads TGTGCCTTAGGGGTCGTCCAAGAGACCCAGTACTTC. The gene calls are TRBV30 and TRBJ2-5; maybe TRBD1 (5 bases). Germline V gene lookup returns CDR1 GTSNPN and CDR2 SVGIG (reference sequence). The V end was cut by 7 bases, the J end by 1 base, with 10 bases between. The CDR3 extends over 12 amino acids.

This clone was recorded a few times. The chain links TRBV2 to TRBJ1-5; TRBD1 matches at 8 bases. Per the germline V gene, CDR1 is SNHLY and CDR2 is FYNNEI. J lost 5 bases, V lost 6 bases, and 6 bases had no gene match. The CDR3 sequence is 14 residues long. CDR3 protein: CASRGDRPYQPQHF. As DNA, the CDR3 is TGTGCCAGCAGGGGGGACAGGCCTTATCAGCCCCAGCATTTT.

The CDR3 coding sequence is TGTGCCAGCAGCTTAGTACCAGACACCACAGATACGCAGTATTTT. Translation: CASSLVPDTTDTQYF. The chain recombines TRBV11-2 with TRBJ2-3; the D is unclear. V was shortened by 1 base and J by 2 bases, with 10 bases between the two germline ends. The CDR3 has 15 residues. CDR1 is SGHAT and CDR2 is FQNNGV in the germline V gene.